The sequence of this T cell receptor beta chain was determined in a study of blood T cell repertoires in COVID-19. On the study more broadly: The cDNA or gDNA used as material had been derived from T cells, B-cell-depleted T cells, or PBMCs.

The germline CDR1 and CDR2 sequences are LGHDT and YNNKEL (reference sequence). Trimming took 5 bases from V and 8 from J; bases not matched to a gene: 4. This CDR3 is 12 amino acids long. Original methodology: Amplifying reference gene primers gave estimates of nucleated cell counts. Using immunoSEQ multiplex PCR, the repertoire was profiled, and TCRdb retains in-frame clones only, with some absent. D and trimming were read from the DNA, whereas the V and J calls and clone size are those reported in that table. Here the sample spans 180,000 or so clones, 70% to 85% being singletons. Sequencing was performed on peripheral blood. The sequence derives from a man aged 50-60 years who had recovered from COVID-19. The rearrangement joins TRBV3-1 (or the pseudogene TRBV3-2) to TRBJ1-2, with TRBD1 matching over 8 bases. For the CDR3, the DNA is TGTGCCAGCAGCTTTCAGGGGGCCGGCTACACCTTC. Its protein is CASSFQGAGYTF.